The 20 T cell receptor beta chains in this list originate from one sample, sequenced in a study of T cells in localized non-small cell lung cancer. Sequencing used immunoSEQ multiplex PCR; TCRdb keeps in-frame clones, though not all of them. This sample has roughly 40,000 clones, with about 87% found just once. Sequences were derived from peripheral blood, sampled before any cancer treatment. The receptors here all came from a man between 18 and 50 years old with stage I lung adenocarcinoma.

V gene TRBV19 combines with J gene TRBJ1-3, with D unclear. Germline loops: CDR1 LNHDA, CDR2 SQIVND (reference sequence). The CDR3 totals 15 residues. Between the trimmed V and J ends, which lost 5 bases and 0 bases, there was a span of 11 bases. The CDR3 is CASSFRLGSGNTIYF. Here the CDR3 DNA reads TGTGCCAGTAGTTTCCGGCTTGGCTCTGGAAACACCATATATTTT.

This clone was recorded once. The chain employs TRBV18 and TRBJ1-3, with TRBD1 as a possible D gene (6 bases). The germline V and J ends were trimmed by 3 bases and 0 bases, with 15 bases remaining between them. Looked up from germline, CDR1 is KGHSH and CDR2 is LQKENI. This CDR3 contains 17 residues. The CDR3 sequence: CASSPYGGATSGNTIYF. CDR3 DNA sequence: TGTGCCAGCTCACCGTATGGGGGCGCCACCTCTGGAAACACCATATATTTT.

Written as DNA, the CDR3 is TGTGCCAGCAGGGAGACACAGGGGGACTATGGCTACACCTTC. This translates into CASRETQGDYGYTF. The chain has TRBV6-6 and TRBJ1-2; 8 bases align to TRBD1. From germline, CDR1 is MNHNY and CDR2 SVGAGI (reference sequence). The trim removed 6 bases at V and 3 bases at J, leaving 6 bases unmatched. This CDR3 spans 14 amino acids.

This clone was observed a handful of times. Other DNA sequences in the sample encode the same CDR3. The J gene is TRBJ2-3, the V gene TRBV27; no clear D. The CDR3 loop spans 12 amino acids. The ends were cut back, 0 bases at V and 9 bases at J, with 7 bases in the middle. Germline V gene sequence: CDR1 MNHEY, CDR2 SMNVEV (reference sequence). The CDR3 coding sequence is TGTGCCAGCAGTTTATCTGGCGGCACGCAGTATTTT. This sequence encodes CASSLSGGTQYF.

CDR3 amino acids: CASSLGATYGYTF. The CDR3 DNA reads as TGTGCCAGCAGCTTAGGAGCGACTTATGGCTACACCTTC. The V gene is TRBV7-2, the J gene TRBJ1-2; D not resolved. This CDR3 spans 13 amino acids. CDR1 is SGHTA, CDR2 FQGNSA, per germline. V lost 1 base and J lost 5, with 8 bases in between. Full variable domain (rest looked up from reference TRBV7-2 and TRBJ1-2): GAGVSQSPSNKVTEKGKDVELRCDPISGHTALYWYRQSLGQGLEFLIYFQGNSAPDKSGLPSDRFSAERTGGSVSTLTIQRTQQEDSAVYLCASSLGATYGYTFGSGTRLTVV.

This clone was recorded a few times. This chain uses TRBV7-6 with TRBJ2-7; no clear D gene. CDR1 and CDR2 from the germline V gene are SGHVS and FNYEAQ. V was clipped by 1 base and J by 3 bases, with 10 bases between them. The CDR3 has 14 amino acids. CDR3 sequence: CASSLGAENYEQYF. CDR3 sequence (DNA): TGTGCCAGCAGCTTAGGGGCGGAGAACTACGAGCAGTACTTC. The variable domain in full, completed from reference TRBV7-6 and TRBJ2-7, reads GAGVSQSPRYKVTKRGQDVALRCDPISGHVSLYWYRQALGQGPEFLTYFNYEAQQDKSGLPNDRFSAERPEGSISTLTIQRTEQRDSAMYRCASSLGAENYEQYFGPGTRLTVT.

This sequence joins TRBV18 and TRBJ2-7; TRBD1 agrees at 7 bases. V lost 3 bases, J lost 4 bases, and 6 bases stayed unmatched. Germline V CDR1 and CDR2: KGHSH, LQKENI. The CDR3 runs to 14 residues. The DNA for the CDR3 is TGTGCCAGCTCACCGCGAACAGGGGAGTACGAGCAGTACTTC. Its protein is CASSPRTGEYEQYF.

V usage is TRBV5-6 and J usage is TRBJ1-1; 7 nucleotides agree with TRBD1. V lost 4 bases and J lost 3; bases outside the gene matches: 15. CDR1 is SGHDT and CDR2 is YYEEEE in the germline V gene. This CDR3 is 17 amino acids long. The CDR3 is CASSDSYPGGGYTEAFF. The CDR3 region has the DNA TGTGCCAGCAGCGATAGCTACCCAGGGGGAGGCTACACTGAAGCTTTCTTT.

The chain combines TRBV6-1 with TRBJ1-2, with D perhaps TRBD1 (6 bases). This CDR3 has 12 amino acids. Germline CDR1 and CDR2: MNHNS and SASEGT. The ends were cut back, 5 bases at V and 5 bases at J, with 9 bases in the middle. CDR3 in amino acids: CASSTGRYGYTF. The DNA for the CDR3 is TGTGCCAGCAGTACAGGGAGGTATGGCTACACCTTC.

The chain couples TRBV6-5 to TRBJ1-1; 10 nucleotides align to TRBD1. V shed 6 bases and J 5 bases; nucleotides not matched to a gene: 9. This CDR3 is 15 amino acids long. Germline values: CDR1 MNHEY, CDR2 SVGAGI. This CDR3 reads CASSLPGQGGTEAFF. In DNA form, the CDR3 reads TGTGCCAGCAGCCTCCCCGGACAGGGGGGTACTGAAGCTTTCTTT.

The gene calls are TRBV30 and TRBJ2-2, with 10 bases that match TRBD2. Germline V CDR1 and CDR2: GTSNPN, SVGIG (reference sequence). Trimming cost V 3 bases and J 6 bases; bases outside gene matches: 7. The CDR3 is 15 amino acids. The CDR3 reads CAWRLPSGGAGELFF. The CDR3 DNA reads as TGTGCCTGGAGGTTACCGAGCGGGGGGGCCGGGGAGCTGTTTTTT.

CDR3 nucleotides: TGTGCCAGCAGCTTAGCGGGGGGATTGAGAGAGACCCAGTACTTC. This translates into CASSLAGGLRETQYF. The gene calls are TRBV7-2 and TRBJ2-5, with D possibly TRBD2 on 6 matching bases. Trimming shortened V by 0 bases and J by 4 bases, and 12 bases separated the two germline ends. The CDR3 is 15 amino acids. Germline V CDR1 and CDR2: SGHTA, FQGNSA.

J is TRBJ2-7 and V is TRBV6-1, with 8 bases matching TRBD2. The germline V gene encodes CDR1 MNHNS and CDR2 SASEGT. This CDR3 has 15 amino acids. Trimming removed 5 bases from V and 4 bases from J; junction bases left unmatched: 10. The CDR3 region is CASSLREGGTYEQYF. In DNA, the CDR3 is TGTGCCAGCAGTCTCCGGGAGGGGGGTACGTACGAGCAGTACTTC.

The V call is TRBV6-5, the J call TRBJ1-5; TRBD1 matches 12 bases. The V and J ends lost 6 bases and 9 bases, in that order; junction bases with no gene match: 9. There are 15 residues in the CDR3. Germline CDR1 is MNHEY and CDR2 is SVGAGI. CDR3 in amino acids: CASRTRDRGQGPQHF. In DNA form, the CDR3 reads TGTGCCAGCAGGACCCGGGACAGGGGGCAAGGGCCCCAGCATTTT.

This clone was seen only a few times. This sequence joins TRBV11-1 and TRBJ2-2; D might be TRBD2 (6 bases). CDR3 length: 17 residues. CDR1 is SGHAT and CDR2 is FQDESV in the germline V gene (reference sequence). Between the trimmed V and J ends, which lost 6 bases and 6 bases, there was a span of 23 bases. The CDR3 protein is CASSNLARPLSAGELFF. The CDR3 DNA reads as TGTGCCAGCAGTAACCTAGCGAGGCCGTTGTCTGCCGGGGAGCTGTTTTTT.

The CDR3 sequence: CAINGGAAGDRGTEAFF. The CDR3 coding sequence is TGTGCCATCAACGGGGGTGCGGCAGGGGACAGGGGCACTGAAGCTTTCTTT. The chain employs TRBV10-3 and TRBJ1-1; 10 bases are a match to TRBD1. The length of the CDR3 is 17 residues. The ends lost 7 bases at V and 4 bases at J; junction bases unmatched: 15. Per the germline V gene, CDR1 is ENHRY and CDR2 is SYGVKD.

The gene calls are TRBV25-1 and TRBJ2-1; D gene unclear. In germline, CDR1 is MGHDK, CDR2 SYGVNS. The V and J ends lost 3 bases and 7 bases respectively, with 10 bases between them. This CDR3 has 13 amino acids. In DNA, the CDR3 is TGTGCCAGCAGTGACACGATAGGGAATGAGCAGTTCTTC. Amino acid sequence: CASSDTIGNEQFF. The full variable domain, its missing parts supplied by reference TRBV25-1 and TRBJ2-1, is EADIYQTPRYLVIGTGKKITLECSQTMGHDKMYWYQQDPGMELHLIHYSYGVNSTEKGDLSSESTVSRIRTEHFPLTLESARPSHTSQYLCASSDTIGNEQFFGPGTRLTVL.

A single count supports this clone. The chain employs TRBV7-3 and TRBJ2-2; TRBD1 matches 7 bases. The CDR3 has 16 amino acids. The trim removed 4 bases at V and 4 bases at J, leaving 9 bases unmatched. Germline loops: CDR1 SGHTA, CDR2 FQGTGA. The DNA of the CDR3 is TGTGCCAGCAGCTCCAATGGCAGGGGGTCCACCGGGGAGCTGTTTTTT. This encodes CASSSNGRGSTGELFF.

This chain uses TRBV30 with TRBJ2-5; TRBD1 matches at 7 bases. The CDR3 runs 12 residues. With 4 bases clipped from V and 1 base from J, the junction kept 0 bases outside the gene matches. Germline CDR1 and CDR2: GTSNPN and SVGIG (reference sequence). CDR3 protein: CAWKGAQETQYF. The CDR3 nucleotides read TGTGCCTGGAAGGGGGCCCAAGAGACCCAGTACTTC.

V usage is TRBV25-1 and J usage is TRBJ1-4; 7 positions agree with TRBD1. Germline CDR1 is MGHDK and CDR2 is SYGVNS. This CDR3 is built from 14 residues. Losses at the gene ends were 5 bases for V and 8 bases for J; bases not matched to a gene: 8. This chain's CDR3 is CASSKQGIEEKLFF. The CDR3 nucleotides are TGTGCCAGCAGTAAACAGGGGATAGAAGAAAAACTGTTTTTT.